A selection of T cell receptor beta chains follows, all from one sample in a study of cytomegalovirus exposure and HLA in healthy donors. Method: immunoSEQ multiplex PCR; TCRdb's copy keeps in-frame clones and lacks some. The listing contains 110,000 to 150,000 clones. What was sequenced was PBMCs. The source is a male donor in good health and CMV-seronegative. CDR3s include the opening cysteine and the closing phenylalanine or tryptophan. Fields, in order: J gene, V gene, D gene, CDR3 protein, CDR3 DNA. A D gene is named only where the DNA matches it firmly.

>TRBJ1-1|TRBV19|NA
CASTPGGDGRTAFF
TGTGCCAGTACCCCCGGCGGCGATGGAAGAACAGCTTTCTTT
>TRBJ2-1|TRBV29-1|TRBD2
CSVGLAGRGEQFF
TGCAGCGTTGGGCTAGCGGGACGAGGTGAGCAGTTCTTC
>TRBJ1-1|TRBV27|NA
CASSLGGNTEAFF
TGTGCCAGCAGTTTGGGGGGAAACACTGAAGCTTTCTTT
>TRBJ2-5|TRBV5-1|NA
CASSSPGGLQTQYF
TGCGCCAGCAGCTCCCCGGGGGGCCTCCAGACCCAGTACTTC
>TRBJ2-7|TRBV7-8|NA
CASSTKAALVSHEQYF
TGTGCCAGCAGCACCAAGGCAGCCCTAGTGTCCCACGAGCAGTACTTC
>TRBJ1-6|TRBV4-2|NA
CASSQGQRNNSPLHF
TGTGCCAGCAGCCAAGGACAGAGGAATAATTCACCCCTCCACTTT
>TRBJ2-7|TRBV4-2|TRBD1
CASSQAGQDLYEQYF
TGTGCCAGCAGCCAAGCGGGACAGGACCTCTACGAGCAGTACTTC
>TRBJ2-7|TRBV6-5|NA
CASSYAADGAYEQYF
TGTGCCAGCAGTTACGCCGCCGACGGAGCCTACGAGCAGTACTTC
>TRBJ2-2|TRBV28|TRBD2
CASSTPEGSGGRLFF
TGTGCCAGCAGTACCCCCGAGGGTAGCGGGGGTCGGCTGTTTTTT
>TRBJ1-2|TRBV6-5|NA
CASSYSFSGNGYTF
TGTGCCAGCAGTTACTCGTTCTCAGGGAATGGCTACACCTTC
>TRBJ2-3|TRBV11-2|TRBD2
CASSSGLAGPPADTQYF
TGTGCCAGCAGCTCGGGACTAGCGGGGCCCCCGGCAGATACGCAGTATTTT
>TRBJ2-1|TRBV7-9|TRBD2
CASRIAGGPPNEQFF
TGTGCCAGCAGAATAGCGGGAGGGCCTCCCAATGAGCAGTTCTTC
>TRBJ2-4|TRBV6-5|NA
CASSHGAESKNIQYF
TGTGCCAGCAGCCATGGGGCGGAATCCAAAAACATTCAGTACTTC
>TRBJ2-5|TRBV29-1|TRBD1
CSVEDWQGAFLETQYF
TGCAGCGTTGAAGATTGGCAGGGGGCATTCTTGGAGACCCAGTACTTC
>TRBJ2-7|TRBV27|TRBD1
CASSWTGTGSHEQYF
TGTGCCAGCAGTTGGACCGGGACAGGGAGCCACGAGCAGTACTTC
>TRBJ1-2|TRBV6-1|TRBD1
CASSPGQTYGYTF
TGTGCCAGCAGCCCGGGACAGACCTATGGCTACACCTTC
>TRBJ1-1|TRBV14|TRBD1
CASSQVRGLNTEAFF
TGTGCCAGCAGCCAAGTAAGGGGGCTTAACACTGAAGCTTTCTTT
>TRBJ2-4|TRBV27|TRBD2
CASSLLTSGGAGKNIQYF
TGTGCCAGCAGTCTCTTGACTAGCGGGGGGGCCGGCAAAAACATTCAGTACTTC
>TRBJ2-7|TRBV5-1|NA
CASRSAYEQYF
TGCGCCAGCAGGTCAGCCTACGAGCAGTACTTC
>TRBJ2-2|TRBV10-1|NA
CASSGPQAGELFF
TGCGCCAGCAGTGGACCTCAGGCCGGGGAGCTGTTTTTT
>TRBJ2-2|TRBV11-3|NA
CASSLGRGNTGELFF
TGTGCCAGCAGCTTAGGTCGCGGGAACACCGGGGAGCTGTTTTTT
>TRBJ2-7|TRBV6-1|TRBD1
CASSERTGSNYEQYF
TGTGCCAGCAGTGAAAGGACAGGATCTAACTACGAGCAGTACTTC
>TRBJ2-7|TRBV4-2|TRBD1
CASSRQGADNYEQYF
TGTGCCAGCAGCCGACAGGGGGCTGATAACTACGAGCAGTACTTC
>TRBJ2-7|TRBV19|TRBD1
CASSGGTGGFSYEQYF
TGTGCCAGTAGTGGTGGGACAGGCGGATTCTCCTACGAGCAGTACTTC
>TRBJ2-2|TRBV7-9|NA
CASSLYASGELFF
TGTGCCAGCAGCTTGTACGCGAGCGGGGAGCTGTTTTTT
>TRBJ2-7|TRBV19|NA
CASSLAGSGSYEQYF
TGTGCCAGTAGTCTCGCAGGCTCCGGCTCCTACGAGCAGTACTTC
>TRBJ2-2|TRBV7-9|NA
CASSPYTDSSGELFF
TGTGCCAGCAGCCCGTATACTGATTCCTCTGGGGAGCTGTTTTTT
>TRBJ2-1|TRBV5-6|TRBD1
CASSKDRVGNEQFF
TGTGCCAGCAGCAAGGACAGGGTGGGGAATGAGCAGTTCTTC
>TRBJ2-4|TRBV6-5|NA
CASSYDRKNIQYF
TGTGCCAGCAGTTACGACAGGAAAAACATTCAGTACTTC
>TRBJ2-7|TRBV11-2|TRBD2
CASSPYSTTSRYEQYF
TGTGCCAGCAGCCCGTACTCAACGACTAGCCGCTACGAGCAGTACTTC
>TRBJ1-1|TRBV5-1|TRBD1
CASSLDRGGGTEAFF
TGCGCCAGCAGCTTGGACAGGGGAGGAGGCACTGAAGCTTTCTTT
>TRBJ1-4|TRBV7-9|TRBD1
CASSSHRGGNEKLFF
TGTGCCAGCAGCTCCCACAGGGGGGGGAATGAAAAACTGTTTTTT
>TRBJ1-2|TRBV28|TRBD1
CASSAGTVLYGYTF
TGTGCCAGCAGCGCCGGGACAGTGCTCTATGGCTACACCTTC
>TRBJ2-3|TRBV7-6|TRBD2
CASSPKAGLAGTDTQYF
TGTGCCAGCTCCCCGAAAGCGGGCCTAGCGGGAACAGATACGCAGTATTTT
>TRBJ2-1|TRBV19|TRBD2
CASSTTGLDPRNEQFF
TGTGCCAGTAGTACCACCGGACTAGATCCGCGCAATGAGCAGTTCTTC
>TRBJ1-2|TRBV6-5|NA
CASSYYGQRDYGYTF
TGTGCCAGCAGTTATTACGGACAGAGGGACTATGGCTACACCTTC
>TRBJ2-1|TRBV5-1|TRBD1
CASSRGQGRSALMNEQFF
TGCGCCAGCAGCAGGGGACAGGGGAGGTCGGCCCTTATGAATGAGCAGTTCTTC
>TRBJ1-4|TRBV30|TRBD1
CAWSGGAGQTNEKLFF
TGTGCCTGGAGCGGGGGGGCGGGACAGACTAATGAAAAACTGTTTTTT
>TRBJ2-7|TRBV5-1|NA
CASSLAGVNSYEQYF
TGCGCCAGCAGCTTGGCCGGGGTGAACTCCTACGAGCAGTACTTC
>TRBJ1-1|TRBV29-1|NA
CSGEWAPNTEAFF
TGCAGCGGAGAGTGGGCCCCGAACACTGAAGCTTTCTTT
>TRBJ2-7|TRBV5-6|TRBD1
CASSLVGTAYEQYF
TGTGCCAGCAGCTTGGTCGGGACAGCCTACGAGCAGTACTTC
>TRBJ2-7|TRBV5-1|NA
CASREFGGSSYEQYF
TGCGCCAGCAGAGAGTTCGGCGGCAGCTCCTACGAGCAGTACTTC
>TRBJ1-2|TRBV6-1|NA
CASLDWSNYGYTF
TGTGCCAGCTTGGACTGGTCTAACTATGGCTACACCTTC
>TRBJ2-2|TRBV18|NA
CASSPRRGKMTGELFF
TGTGCCAGCTCACCAAGGAGGGGAAAAATGACCGGGGAGCTGTTTTTT
>TRBJ1-1|TRBV30|TRBD1
CAWSGGGAGSTEAFF
TGTGCCTGGAGTGGAGGGGGCGCGGGAAGCACTGAAGCTTTCTTT
>TRBJ2-7|TRBV29-1|NA
CSVLTGPHEQYF
TGCAGCGTTTTAACAGGGCCCCACGAGCAGTACTTC
>TRBJ1-2|TRBV29-1|TRBD1
CSVTRGGQGYGYTF
TGCAGCGTTACTAGGGGGGGACAGGGCTATGGCTACACCTTC
>TRBJ2-3|TRBV5-4|NA
CASRLWGQGIDTQYF
TGTGCCAGCAGATTGTGGGGGCAGGGGATAGATACGCAGTATTTT
>TRBJ1-6|TRBV6-6|TRBD1
CASRDRNSYNSPLHF
TGTGCCAGCAGGGACAGGAACTCCTATAATTCACCCCTCCACTTT
>TRBJ2-1|TRBV30|TRBD2
CACTLAGGPMNEQFF
TGTGCCTGTACACTAGCGGGGGGGCCTATGAATGAGCAGTTCTTC
>TRBJ1-1|TRBV5-5|NA
CASSLASNTEAFF
TGTGCCAGCAGCTTGGCCTCGAACACTGAAGCTTTCTTT
>TRBJ1-6|TRBV6-1|TRBD1
CASSFHRDRGSPLHF
TGTGCCAGCAGTTTCCACCGGGACAGGGGTTCACCCCTCCACTTT